The 20 T cell receptor beta chains given below trace back to one sample, sequenced in a study of T cells in localized non-small cell lung cancer. Here immunoSEQ multiplex PCR was the method, and the copy in TCRdb shows in-frame clones only, minus some. The repertoire holds over 30,000 clones, with about 90% as singletons. The material sequenced was peripheral blood, taken before any cancer treatment. Receptors were obtained from a woman aged 40-75 years with stage I lung adenocarcinoma.

The chain couples TRBV5-1 to TRBJ2-1; 10 nucleotides line up with TRBD2. Germline trimming cut 4 bases from V and 1 base from J; bases unmatched to any gene: 14. CDR1 and CDR2 (germline): SGHRS, YFSETQ. There are 19 residues in the CDR3. The CDR3 DNA follows: TGCGCCAGCAGCCCGGGCGGCCTAGCGGGAGCCCGGTCCTACAATGAGCAGTTCTTC. Protein product: CASSPGGLAGARSYNEQFF.

The CDR3 spells CASSYLDNSYEQYF. CDR3 nucleotide sequence: TGTGCCAGCAGTTACTTGGACAACTCCTACGAGCAGTACTTC. V is TRBV6-5 and J is TRBJ2-7; a weak D match, TRBD1 (5 bases). Germline loops: CDR1 MNHEY, CDR2 SVGAGI. V shed 1 base and J shed 0 bases, with 7 bases lying between them. The CDR3 extends over 14 amino acids.

This clone was counted once. The chain links TRBV7-2 to TRBJ1-4; TRBD1 aligns across 7 bases. V shed 4 bases and J 5 bases; nucleotides not matched to a gene: 4. The CDR3 is 14 amino acids. CDR1 and CDR2 (germline): SGHTA, FQGNSA. This chain's CDR3 is CASSSGQPNEKLFF. In DNA form, the CDR3 reads TGTGCCAGCAGCTCGGGACAGCCGAATGAAAAACTGTTTTTT.

V usage is TRBV29-1 and J usage is TRBJ1-5; D is ambiguous. Germline V gene data show CDR1 as SQVTM and CDR2 as ANQGSEA. The CDR3 spans 17 residues. V dropped 0 bases and J dropped 7 bases, with 22 bases sitting between them. The CDR3 spells CSVEDEKSGGLGQPQHF. The CDR3 coding sequence is TGCAGCGTTGAAGATGAGAAGTCAGGAGGGCTGGGGCAGCCCCAGCATTTT.

The chain couples TRBV7-9 to TRBJ1-1, with a possible D match to TRBD1 (5 bases). This CDR3 spans 14 amino acids. Germline CDR1 and CDR2: SEHNR and FQNEAQ (reference sequence). V was pared by 6 bases and J by 0 bases, with 11 bases between. The CDR3 loop is CASRLGTLNTEAFF. The CDR3 nucleotides are TGTGCCAGCAGACTTGGGACGTTGAACACTGAAGCTTTCTTT.

The chain joins TRBV30 to TRBJ2-7, with 8 nucleotides matching TRBD1. Germline V lookup: CDR1 GTSNPN, CDR2 SVGIG (reference sequence). Germline trimming cut 1 base from V and 9 bases from J; bases unmatched to any gene: 2. This CDR3 comprises 11 residues. CDR3 in amino acids: CAWSEGTGQYF. CDR3 sequence (DNA): TGTGCCTGGAGTGAGGGGACAGGGCAGTACTTC.

The genes are TRBV4-1 and TRBJ1-5, with D possibly TRBD1 on 5 matching bases. Deletions cut 2 bases from V and 0 bases from J, with 14 bases between. The length of the CDR3 is 17 residues. The germline gives CDR1 MGHRA, CDR2 YSYEKL. The CDR3 bases are TGCGCCAGCAGCCAACCATCCGGGACGCATAGCAATCAGCCCCAGCATTTT. Its translation is CASSQPSGTHSNQPQHF.

This clone was counted a single time. The chain uses TRBV11-2 and TRBJ1-1; tentative D call: TRBD1 (6 bases). The V end was cut by 7 bases, the J end by 6 bases, with 18 bases between. Germline CDR1 SGHAT, CDR2 FQNNGV. This CDR3 comprises 14 residues. CDR3 amino acids: CASTSRIGGPEAFF. CDR3 in DNA: TGTGCCAGCACCTCTAGGATTGGGGGGCCTGAAGCTTTCTTT.

This chain uses TRBV2 with TRBJ2-7; D uncertain. Germline V CDR1 and CDR2: SNHLY, FYNNEI. The CDR3 is made up of 13 amino acids. V lost 6 bases, J lost 3 bases, and 12 bases lay in between. CDR3 residues: CASSAGWNYEQYF. CDR3 sequence (DNA): TGTGCCAGCAGCGCTGGTTGGAACTACGAGCAGTACTTC.

This sequence joins TRBV7-8 and TRBJ2-3; weak D call: TRBD2 (6 bases). Per germline, CDR1 SGHVS and CDR2 FQNEAQ. The CDR3 extends over 16 amino acids. With 5 bases removed from V and 3 bases from J, the gap between germline ends came to 18 bases. The CDR3 here is CASSPLAGIETDTQYF. The DNA for the CDR3 is TGTGCCAGCAGCCCCCTTGCGGGAATTGAAACAGATACGCAGTATTTT.

This clone was seen a few times. Other DNA sequences in the sample encode the same CDR3. The rearrangement links TRBV7-6 to TRBJ2-2; D not resolved. Trimming cost V 5 bases and J 1 base, with 5 bases left between them. This CDR3 comprises 13 residues. In germline, CDR1 is SGHVS, CDR2 FNYEAQ. In DNA form, the CDR3 reads TGTGCCAGCAGCCTCCTGAACACCGGGGAGCTGTTTTTT. Protein: CASSLLNTGELFF.

The chain carries TRBV6-4 and TRBJ1-1, with TRBD1 identical over 7 bases. The V gene's germline CDR1 is MRHNA and CDR2 SNTAGT. V was clipped by 6 bases and J by 6 bases; unmatched bases: 7. The CDR3 totals 13 residues. The CDR3 DNA reads TGTGCCAGCAGCCCGACAGGGCACGCTGAAGCTTTCTTT. The encoded protein is CASSPTGHAEAFF.

The rearrangement uses TRBV9 and TRBJ2-7, with D uncertain. The CDR3 length is 15 residues. Trimming cost V 2 bases and J 0 bases, with 12 bases left between them. From germline, CDR1 is SGDLS and CDR2 YYNGEE. As DNA, the CDR3 is TGTGCCAGCAGCGTGACGACTGATCCCTCCTACGAGCAGTACTTC. Encoded protein: CASSVTTDPSYEQYF.

This chain links TRBV29-1 with TRBJ2-3; D ambiguous. V was shortened by 5 bases and J by 4 bases, with 10 bases between the two germline ends. The CDR3 is 12 amino acids. Germline CDR1 and CDR2: SQVTM and ANQGSEA. CDR3 loop: CSVTPPSDTQYF. CDR3 bases: TGCAGCGTTACACCCCCGTCAGATACGCAGTATTTT.

The chain has TRBV29-1 and TRBJ2-2; D gene ambiguous. CDR3 length: 13 amino acids. CDR1 is SQVTM and CDR2 is ANQGSEA in the germline V gene. V shed 2 bases and J shed 6 bases, with 10 bases lying between them. The DNA for the CDR3 is TGCAGCGTTGAATCATATGGGGCCGGGGAGCTGTTTTTT. Amino acid sequence: CSVESYGAGELFF.

The J gene is TRBJ2-2, the V gene TRBV11-2; possible D gene TRBD2, 7 bases. Germline CDR1 and CDR2: SGHAT and FQNNGV. Trimming pared 3 bases from V and 7 bases from J, leaving 12 bases between. The CDR3 runs to 14 residues. The CDR3 loop reads CASSFGGQSGELFF. The CDR3 DNA is TGTGCCAGCAGCTTCGGGGGGCAAAGCGGGGAGCTGTTTTTT.

The CDR3 nucleotides are TGTGCCAGCAGCTTCGACAGGCAGAGCTCCTACGAGCAGTACTTC. This gives the protein CASSFDRQSSYEQYF. The V gene is TRBV7-2, the J gene TRBJ2-7, with D possibly TRBD1 on 6 matching bases. Germline V gives CDR1 SGHTA, CDR2 FQGNSA. Trimming took 3 bases from V and 0 from J, leaving 12 bases between them. This CDR3 is 15 amino acids long.

Only one count was recorded for this clone. This chain links TRBV19 with TRBJ2-7; D is uncertain. The V end was cut by 4 bases, the J end by 3 bases, with 13 bases between. CDR1 and CDR2 from the germline V gene are LNHDA and SQIVND (reference sequence). This CDR3 comprises 14 residues. This chain's CDR3 is CASSTRGRLYEQYF. CDR3 DNA sequence: TGTGCCAGTAGTACCCGTGGACGGCTCTACGAGCAGTACTTC.

The chain is built from TRBV11-3 and TRBJ1-3; D call uncertain. This CDR3 contains 16 residues. Trimming pared 1 base from V and 1 base from J, leaving 11 bases between. Germline loops: CDR1 SGHNT, CDR2 YENEEA. DNA for the CDR3: TGTGCCAGCAGCTTAGCCCTCCAAATTTCTGGAAACACCATATATTTT. Translating gives CASSLALQISGNTIYF.

V gene TRBV19 combines with J gene TRBJ1-4; 10 nucleotides match TRBD1. Germline assignment: CDR1 LNHDA and CDR2 SQIVND (reference sequence). The V segment lost 6 bases and the J segment 4 bases; nucleotides outside the gene matches: 8. The CDR3 is made up of 16 amino acids. CDR3 residues: CASSRKTGGGNEKLFF. CDR3 sequence (DNA): TGTGCCAGTAGCCGGAAGACAGGGGGCGGTAATGAAAAACTGTTTTTT.